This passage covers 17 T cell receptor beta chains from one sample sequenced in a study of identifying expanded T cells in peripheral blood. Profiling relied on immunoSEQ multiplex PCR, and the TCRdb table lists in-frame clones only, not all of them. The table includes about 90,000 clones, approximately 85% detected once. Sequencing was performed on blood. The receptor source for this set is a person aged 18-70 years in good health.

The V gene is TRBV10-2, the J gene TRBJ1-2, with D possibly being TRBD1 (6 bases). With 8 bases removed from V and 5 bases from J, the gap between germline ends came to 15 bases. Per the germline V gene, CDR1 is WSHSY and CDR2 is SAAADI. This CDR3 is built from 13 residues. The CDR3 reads CASGGQGGYGYTF. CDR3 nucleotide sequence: TGCGCCAGCGGGGGGCAGGGAGGATATGGCTACACCTTC.

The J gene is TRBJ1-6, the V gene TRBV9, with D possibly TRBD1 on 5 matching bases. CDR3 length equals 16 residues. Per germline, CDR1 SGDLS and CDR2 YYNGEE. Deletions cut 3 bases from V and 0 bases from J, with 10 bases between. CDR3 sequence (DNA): TGTGCCAGCAGCGGCTCAGGGAGCTCCTATAATTCACCCCTCCACTTT. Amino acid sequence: CASSGSGSSYNSPLHF.

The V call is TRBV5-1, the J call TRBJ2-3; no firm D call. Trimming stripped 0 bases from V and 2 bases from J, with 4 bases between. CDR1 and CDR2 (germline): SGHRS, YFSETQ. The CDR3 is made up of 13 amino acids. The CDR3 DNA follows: TGCGCCAGCAGCTTGGGGTTCACAGATACGCAGTATTTT. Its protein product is CASSLGFTDTQYF.

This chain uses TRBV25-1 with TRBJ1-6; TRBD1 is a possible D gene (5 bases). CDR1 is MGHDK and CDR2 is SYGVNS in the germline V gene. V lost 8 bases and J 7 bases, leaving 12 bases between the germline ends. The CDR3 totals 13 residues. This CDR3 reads CASRGSRNSPLHF. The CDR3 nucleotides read TGTGCCAGCCGGGGGTCCCGAAATTCACCCCTCCACTTT.

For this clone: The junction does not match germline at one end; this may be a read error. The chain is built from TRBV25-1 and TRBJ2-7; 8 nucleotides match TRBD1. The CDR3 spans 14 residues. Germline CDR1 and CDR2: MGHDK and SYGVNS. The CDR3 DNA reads TGTGCCAGCAGGGGACAGGCTAGCTCCGACGAGCAGTACTTC. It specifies CASRGQASSDEQYF.

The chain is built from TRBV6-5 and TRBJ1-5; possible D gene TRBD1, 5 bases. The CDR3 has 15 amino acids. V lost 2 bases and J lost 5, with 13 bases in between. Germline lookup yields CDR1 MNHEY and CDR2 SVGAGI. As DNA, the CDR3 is TGTGCCAGCAGTTACGCTGGGGGTTCCGATCAGCCCCAGCATTTT. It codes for CASSYAGGSDQPQHF.

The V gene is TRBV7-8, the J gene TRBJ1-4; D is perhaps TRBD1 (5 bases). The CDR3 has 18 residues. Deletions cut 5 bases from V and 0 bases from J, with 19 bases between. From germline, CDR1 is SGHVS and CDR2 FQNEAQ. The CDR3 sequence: CASSPKWGGNPTNEKLFF. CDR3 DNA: TGTGCCAGCAGCCCGAAATGGGGGGGGAATCCAACTAATGAAAAACTGTTTTTT.

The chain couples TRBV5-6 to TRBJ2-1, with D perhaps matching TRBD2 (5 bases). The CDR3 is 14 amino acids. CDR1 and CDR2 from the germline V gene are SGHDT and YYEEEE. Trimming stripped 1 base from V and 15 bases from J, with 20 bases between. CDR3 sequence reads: CASSLKSGRTGWFF. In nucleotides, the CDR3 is TGTGCCAGCAGCTTGAAGAGCGGCAGGACCGGTTGGTTCTTC.

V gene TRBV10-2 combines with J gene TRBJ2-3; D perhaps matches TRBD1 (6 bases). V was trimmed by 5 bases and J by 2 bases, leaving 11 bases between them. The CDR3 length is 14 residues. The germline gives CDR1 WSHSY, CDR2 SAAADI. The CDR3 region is CASSQRQATDTQYF. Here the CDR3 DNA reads TGCGCCAGCAGTCAGAGACAGGCCACAGATACGCAGTATTTT.

The CDR3 region is CASSLAPINSPLHF. The DNA of the CDR3 is TGTGCCAGCAGCTTAGCGCCAATCAATTCACCCCTCCACTTT. The rearrangement joins TRBV7-9 to TRBJ1-6; D gene unclear. Trimming cost V 0 bases and J 7 bases, with 7 bases left between them. The CDR3 has 14 residues. Germline V gene sequence: CDR1 SEHNR, CDR2 FQNEAQ (reference sequence).

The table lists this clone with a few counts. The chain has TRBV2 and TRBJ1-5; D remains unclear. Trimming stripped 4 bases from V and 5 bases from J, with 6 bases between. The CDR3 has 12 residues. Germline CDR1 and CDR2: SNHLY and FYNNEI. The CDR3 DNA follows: TGTGCCAGCAGTGGCGATTATCAGCCCCAGCATTTT. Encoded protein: CASSGDYQPQHF.

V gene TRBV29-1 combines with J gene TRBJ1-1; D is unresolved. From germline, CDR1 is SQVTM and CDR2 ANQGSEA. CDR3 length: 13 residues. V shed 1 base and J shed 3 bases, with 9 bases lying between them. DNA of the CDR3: TGCAGCGTTGAAGCACCGTTGCACACTGAAGCTTTCTTT. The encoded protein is CSVEAPLHTEAFF.

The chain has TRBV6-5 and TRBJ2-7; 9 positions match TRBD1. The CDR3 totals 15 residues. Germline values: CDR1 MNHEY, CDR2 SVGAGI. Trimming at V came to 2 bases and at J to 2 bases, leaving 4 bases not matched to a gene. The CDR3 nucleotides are TGTGCCAGCAGTTACACCGGGACAGGGACCTACGAGCAGTACTTC. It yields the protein CASSYTGTGTYEQYF.

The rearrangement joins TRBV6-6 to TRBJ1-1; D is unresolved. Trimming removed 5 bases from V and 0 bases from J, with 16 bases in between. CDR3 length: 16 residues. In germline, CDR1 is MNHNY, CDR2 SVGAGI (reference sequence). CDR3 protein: CASSPMSGFMNTEAFF. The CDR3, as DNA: TGTGCCAGCAGTCCAATGAGCGGTTTTATGAACACTGAAGCTTTCTTT.

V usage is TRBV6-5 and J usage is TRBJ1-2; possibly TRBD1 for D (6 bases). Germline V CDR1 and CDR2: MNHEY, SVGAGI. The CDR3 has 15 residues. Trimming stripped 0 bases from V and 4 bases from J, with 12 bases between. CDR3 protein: CASSYSQGPPYGYTF. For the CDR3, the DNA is TGTGCCAGCAGTTACTCACAGGGACCTCCCTATGGCTACACCTTC.

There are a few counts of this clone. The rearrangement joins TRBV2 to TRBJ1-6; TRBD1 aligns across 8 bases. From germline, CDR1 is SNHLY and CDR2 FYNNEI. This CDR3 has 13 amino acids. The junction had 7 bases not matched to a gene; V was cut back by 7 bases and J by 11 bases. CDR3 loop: CASNLGQETPLHF. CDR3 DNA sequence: TGTGCCAGCAACCTGGGACAGGAGACACCCCTCCACTTT.

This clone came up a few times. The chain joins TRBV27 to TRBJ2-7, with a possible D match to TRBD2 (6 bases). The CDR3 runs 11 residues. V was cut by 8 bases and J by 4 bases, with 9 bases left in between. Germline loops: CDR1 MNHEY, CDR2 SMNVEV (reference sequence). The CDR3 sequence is CASRGLYEQYF. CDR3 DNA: TGTGCCAGCCGGGGGTTGTACGAGCAGTACTTC.